This record looks at one T cell receptor beta chain sequence and its context. Its antigen is currently unknown. This entry comes from a study of T-cell reconstitution after alpha-beta-depleted transplantation in children. Unique molecular identifiers featured in how the TCRbeta library was prepared. TCRdb reprocessed the PCR reads via MiXCR and lists one record per CDR3 protein. The profile shows 200,000 or so distinct CDR3 sequences, roughly 8.3% of them singletons. Study-wide results and caveats: There were reportedly several hundred expanded graft clones from which alpha-beta T cells came about two months after transplant. T cells produced anew were the main source of T-cell counts and diversity one year after transplant.

The CDR3 totals 15 residues. Germline V CDR1 and CDR2: SGHDN, FVKESK. V gave up 3 bases and J gave up 3 bases; unmatched junction bases: 2. The input for sequencing was PBMCs, mostly from graft donor cells, taken 360 days after TCRalphabeta/CD19-depleted stem cell transplant. The origin of this receptor is a male patient aged 2 to 9 who had a stem cell transplant for acute myeloid leukemia, so the T cells may come from the graft donor. This chain uses TRBV14 with TRBJ2-1; 10 bases line up with TRBD2. The CDR3 DNA reads TGTGCCAGCAGCCAGGGACTAGCGATCTACAATGAGCAGTTCTTC. Translation: CASSQGLAIYNEQFF.